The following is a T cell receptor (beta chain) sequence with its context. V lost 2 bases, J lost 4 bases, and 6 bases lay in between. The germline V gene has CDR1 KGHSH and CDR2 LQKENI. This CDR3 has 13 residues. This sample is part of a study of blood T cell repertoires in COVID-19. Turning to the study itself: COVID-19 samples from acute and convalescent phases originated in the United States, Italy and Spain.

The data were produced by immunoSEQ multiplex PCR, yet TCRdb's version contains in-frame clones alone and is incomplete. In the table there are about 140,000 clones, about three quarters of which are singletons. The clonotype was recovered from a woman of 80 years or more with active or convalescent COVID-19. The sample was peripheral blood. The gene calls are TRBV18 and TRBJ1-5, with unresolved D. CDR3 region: CASSPSLNQPQHF. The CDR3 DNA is TGTGCCAGCTCACCAAGTCTAAATCAGCCCCAGCATTTT.